The clone carrying this TCR beta chain was counted between two and nine times. Deletions cut 4 bases from V and 3 bases from J, with 9 bases between. The CDR3 spans 13 residues. Germline CDR1 is MNHEY and CDR2 is SVGAGI. TCRdb re-analysed the 5' RACE reads in MiXCR, keeping a single row per CDR3 protein. The sample lists 250,000 to 350,000 distinct CDR3 sequences; around 7% were seen once. The entry originates in a study of T cells after yellow fever vaccination. This TCR was sampled from a man aged 18 to 30 who received the YFV17D yellow fever vaccine. This chain joins TRBV6-5 and TRBJ1-1; tentatively, D is TRBD1 (6 bases). The sequences come from PBMCs, collected about 41 days after the first yellow fever vaccination. The CDR3 DNA follows: TGTGCCAGCAGTTTAGGGGGGCACACTGAAGCTTTCTTT. Protein sequence: CASSLGGHTEAFF.